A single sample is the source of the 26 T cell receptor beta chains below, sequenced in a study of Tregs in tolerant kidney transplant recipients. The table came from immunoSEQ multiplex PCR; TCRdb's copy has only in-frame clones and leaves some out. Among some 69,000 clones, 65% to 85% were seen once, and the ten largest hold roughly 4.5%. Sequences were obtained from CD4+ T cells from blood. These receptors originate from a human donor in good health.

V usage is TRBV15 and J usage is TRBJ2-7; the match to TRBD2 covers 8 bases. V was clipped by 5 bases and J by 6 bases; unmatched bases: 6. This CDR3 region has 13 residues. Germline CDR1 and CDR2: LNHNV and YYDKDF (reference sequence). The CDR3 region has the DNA TGTGCCACCAGCCACGGGAGGGATGGCGAGCAGTACTTC. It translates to CATSHGRDGEQYF.

CDR3 nucleotide sequence: TGTGCCAGTAATCTAGCGGGGGATAGTCTAGGGGAGCTGTTTTTT. This sequence encodes CASNLAGDSLGELFF. This rearrangement joins TRBV19 to TRBJ2-2; TRBD2 matches at 10 bases. The germline V gene encodes CDR1 LNHDA and CDR2 SQIVND (reference sequence). The CDR3 totals 15 residues. With V trimmed by 7 bases and J by 8 bases, 10 bases remained unmatched.

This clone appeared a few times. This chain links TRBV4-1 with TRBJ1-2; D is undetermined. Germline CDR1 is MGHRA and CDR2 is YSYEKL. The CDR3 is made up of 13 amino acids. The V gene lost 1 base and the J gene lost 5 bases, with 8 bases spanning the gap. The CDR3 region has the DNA TGCGCCAGCAGCCAAGGTCCAGGATATGGCTACACCTTC. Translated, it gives CASSQGPGYGYTF.

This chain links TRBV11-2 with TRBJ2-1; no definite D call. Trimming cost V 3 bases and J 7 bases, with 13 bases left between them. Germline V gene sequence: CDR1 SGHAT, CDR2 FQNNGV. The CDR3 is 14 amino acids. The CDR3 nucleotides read TGTGCCAGCAGCTTTGGGGTATCTGGGAATGAGCAGTTCTTC. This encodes CASSFGVSGNEQFF. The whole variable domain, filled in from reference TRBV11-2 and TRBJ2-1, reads EAGVAQSPRYKIIEKRQSVAFWCNPISGHATLYWYQQILGQGPKLLIQFQNNGVVDDSQLPKDRFSAERLKGVDSTLKIQPAKLEDSAVYLCASSFGVSGNEQFFGPGTRLTVL.

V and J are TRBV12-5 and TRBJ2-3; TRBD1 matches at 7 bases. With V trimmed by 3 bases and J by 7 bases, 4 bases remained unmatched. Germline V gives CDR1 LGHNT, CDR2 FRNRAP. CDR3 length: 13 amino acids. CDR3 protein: CASGFRQGNTQYF. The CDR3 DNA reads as TGTGCTAGTGGTTTTAGACAGGGAAATACGCAGTATTTT.

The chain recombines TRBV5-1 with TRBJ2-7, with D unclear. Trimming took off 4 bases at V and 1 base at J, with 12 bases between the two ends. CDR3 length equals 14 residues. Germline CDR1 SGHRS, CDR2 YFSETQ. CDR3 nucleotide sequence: TGCGCCAGCAGCATGAACCCAACTTCCTACGAGCAGTACTTC. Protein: CASSMNPTSYEQYF.

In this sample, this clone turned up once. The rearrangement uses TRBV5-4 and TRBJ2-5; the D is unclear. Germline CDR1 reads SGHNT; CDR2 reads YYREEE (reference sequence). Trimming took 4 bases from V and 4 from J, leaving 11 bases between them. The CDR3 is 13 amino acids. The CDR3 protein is CASSAVGSETQYF. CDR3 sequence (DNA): TGTGCCAGCAGCGCAGTGGGGTCAGAGACCCAGTACTTC.

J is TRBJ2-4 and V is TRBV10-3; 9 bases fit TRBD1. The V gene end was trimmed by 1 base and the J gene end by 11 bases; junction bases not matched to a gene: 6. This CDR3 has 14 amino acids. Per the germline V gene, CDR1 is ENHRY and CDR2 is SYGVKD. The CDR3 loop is CAISELDRGSVQYF. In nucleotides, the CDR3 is TGTGCCATCAGTGAGTTGGACAGGGGTTCGGTTCAGTACTTC.

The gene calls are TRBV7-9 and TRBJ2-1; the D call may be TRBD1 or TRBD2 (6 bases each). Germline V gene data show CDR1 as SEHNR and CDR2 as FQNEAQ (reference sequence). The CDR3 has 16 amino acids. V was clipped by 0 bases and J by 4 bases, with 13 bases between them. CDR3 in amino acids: CASSLAGWGAYNEQFF. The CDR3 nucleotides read TGTGCCAGCAGCTTAGCGGGGTGGGGGGCATACAATGAGCAGTTCTTC.

CDR3 sequence: CASRLAGANTGELFF. The CDR3 nucleotides are TGTGCCAGCAGACTAGCGGGAGCGAACACCGGGGAGCTGTTTTTT. This chain links TRBV6-1 with TRBJ2-2, with 11 bases that match TRBD2. Germline CDR1 is MNHNS and CDR2 is SASEGT. This CDR3 has 15 amino acids. J gave up 0 bases and V 6 bases, and 0 bases lay outside the gene matches.

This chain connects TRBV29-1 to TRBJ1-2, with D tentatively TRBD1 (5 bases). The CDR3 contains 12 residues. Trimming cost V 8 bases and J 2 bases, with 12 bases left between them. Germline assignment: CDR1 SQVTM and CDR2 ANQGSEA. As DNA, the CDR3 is TGCAGCACAACCGGGGCCAACTATGGCTACACCTTC. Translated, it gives CSTTGANYGYTF.

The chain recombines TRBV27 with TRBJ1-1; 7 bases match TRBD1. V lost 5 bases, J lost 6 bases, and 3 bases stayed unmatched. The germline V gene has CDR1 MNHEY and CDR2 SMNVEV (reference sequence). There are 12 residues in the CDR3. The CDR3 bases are TGTGCCAGCAGTCCCGGGACAGCTGAAGCTTTCTTT. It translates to CASSPGTAEAFF.

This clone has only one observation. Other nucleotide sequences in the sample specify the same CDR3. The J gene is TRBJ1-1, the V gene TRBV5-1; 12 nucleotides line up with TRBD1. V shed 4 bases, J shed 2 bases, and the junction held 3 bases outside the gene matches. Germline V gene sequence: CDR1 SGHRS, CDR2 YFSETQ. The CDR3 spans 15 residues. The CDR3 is CASSPGTGGNTEAFF. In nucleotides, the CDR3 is TGCGCCAGCAGCCCCGGGACAGGGGGCAACACTGAAGCTTTCTTT.

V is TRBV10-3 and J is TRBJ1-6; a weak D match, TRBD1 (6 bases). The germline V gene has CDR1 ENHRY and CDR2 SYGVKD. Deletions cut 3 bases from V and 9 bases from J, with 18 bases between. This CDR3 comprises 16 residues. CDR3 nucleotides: TGTGCCATCAGTGACACGCTCAAGGGGGGGCTTTCACCCCTCCACTTT. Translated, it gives CAISDTLKGGLSPLHF.

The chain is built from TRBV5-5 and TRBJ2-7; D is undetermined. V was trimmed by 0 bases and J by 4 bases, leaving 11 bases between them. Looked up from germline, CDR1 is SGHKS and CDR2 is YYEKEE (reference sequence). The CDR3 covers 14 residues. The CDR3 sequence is CASSLGSDLYEQYF. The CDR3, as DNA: TGTGCCAGCAGCTTGGGATCAGACTTGTACGAGCAGTACTTC.

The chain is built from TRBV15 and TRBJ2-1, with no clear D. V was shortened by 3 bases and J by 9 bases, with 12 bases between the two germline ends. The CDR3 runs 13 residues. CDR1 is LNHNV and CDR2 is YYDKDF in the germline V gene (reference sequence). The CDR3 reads CATSRGFGGEQFF. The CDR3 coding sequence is TGTGCCACCAGCAGGGGGTTTGGTGGTGAGCAGTTCTTC.

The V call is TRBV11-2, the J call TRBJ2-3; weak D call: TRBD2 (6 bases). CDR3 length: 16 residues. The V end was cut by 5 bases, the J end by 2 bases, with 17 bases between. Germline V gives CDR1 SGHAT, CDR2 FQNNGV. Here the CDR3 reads CASSRRGTAITDTQYF. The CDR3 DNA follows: TGTGCCAGCAGCCGACGCGGGACGGCAATCACAGATACGCAGTATTTT. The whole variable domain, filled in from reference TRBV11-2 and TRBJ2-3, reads EAGVAQSPRYKIIEKRQSVAFWCNPISGHATLYWYQQILGQGPKLLIQFQNNGVVDDSQLPKDRFSAERLKGVDSTLKIQPAKLEDSAVYLCASSRRGTAITDTQYFGPGTRLTVL.

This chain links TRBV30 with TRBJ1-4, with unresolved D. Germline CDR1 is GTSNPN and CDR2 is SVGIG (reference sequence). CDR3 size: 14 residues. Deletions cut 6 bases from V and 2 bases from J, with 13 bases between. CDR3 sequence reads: CACFPGRTNEKLFF. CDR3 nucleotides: TGTGCCTGTTTCCCCGGGAGGACTAATGAAAAACTGTTTTTT.

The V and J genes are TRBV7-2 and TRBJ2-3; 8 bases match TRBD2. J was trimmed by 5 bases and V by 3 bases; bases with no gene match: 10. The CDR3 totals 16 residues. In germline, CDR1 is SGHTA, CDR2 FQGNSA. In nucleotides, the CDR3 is TGTGCCAGCAGCTTTACTAGCGGCATGGGGTTAGATACGCAGTATTTT. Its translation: CASSFTSGMGLDTQYF.

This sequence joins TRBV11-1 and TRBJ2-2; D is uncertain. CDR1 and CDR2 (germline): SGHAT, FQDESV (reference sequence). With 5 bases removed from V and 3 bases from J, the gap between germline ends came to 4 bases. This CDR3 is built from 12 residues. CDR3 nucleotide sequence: TGTGCCAGCAGCCCGTACACCGGGGAGCTGTTTTTT. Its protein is CASSPYTGELFF. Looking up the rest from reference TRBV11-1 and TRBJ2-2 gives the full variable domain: EAEVAQSPRYKITEKSQAVAFWCDPISGHATLYWYRQILGQGPELLVQFQDESVVDDSQLPKDRFSAERLKGVDSTLKIQPAELGDSAMYLCASSPYTGELFFGEGSRLTVL.

In DNA, the CDR3 is TGTGCCACCAGCAGAAAGGGGAACACTGAAGCTTTCTTT. Its translation is CATSRKGNTEAFF. V is TRBV15 and J is TRBJ1-1; D remains unclear. Trimming took off 2 bases at V and 1 base at J, with 5 bases between the two ends. CDR1 is LNHNV and CDR2 is YYDKDF in the germline V gene (reference sequence). The CDR3 sequence is 13 residues long. The full variable domain, rest sourced from reference TRBV15 and TRBJ1-1, is DAMVIQNPRYQVTQFGKPVTLSCSQTLNHNVMYWYQQKSSQAPKLLFHYYDKDFNNEADTPDNFQSRRPNTSFCFLDIRSPGLGDTAMYLCATSRKGNTEAFFGQGTRLTVV.

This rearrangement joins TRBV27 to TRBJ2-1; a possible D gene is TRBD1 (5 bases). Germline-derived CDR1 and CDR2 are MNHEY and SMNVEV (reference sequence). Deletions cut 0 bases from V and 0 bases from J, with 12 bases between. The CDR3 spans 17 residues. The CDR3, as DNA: TGTGCCAGCAGTTTATCCCCAGGGTGGCTCTCCTACAATGAGCAGTTCTTC. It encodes CASSLSPGWLSYNEQFF.

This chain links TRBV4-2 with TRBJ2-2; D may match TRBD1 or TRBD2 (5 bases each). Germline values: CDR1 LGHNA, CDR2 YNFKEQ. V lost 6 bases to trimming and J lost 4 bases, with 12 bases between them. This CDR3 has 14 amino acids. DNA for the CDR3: TGTGCCAGCAGGCGACTAAGGGGCACCGGGGAGCTGTTTTTT. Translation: CASRRLRGTGELFF.

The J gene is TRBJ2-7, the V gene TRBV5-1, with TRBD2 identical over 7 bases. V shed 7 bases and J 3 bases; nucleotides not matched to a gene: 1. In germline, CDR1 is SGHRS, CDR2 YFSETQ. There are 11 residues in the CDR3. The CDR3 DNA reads TGCGCCAGCCGCGGGGGCTACGAGCAGTACTTC. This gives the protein CASRGGYEQYF.

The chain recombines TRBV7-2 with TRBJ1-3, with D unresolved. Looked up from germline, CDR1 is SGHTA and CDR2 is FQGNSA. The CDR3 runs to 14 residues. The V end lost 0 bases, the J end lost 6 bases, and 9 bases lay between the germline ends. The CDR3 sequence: CASSLAGLENTIYF. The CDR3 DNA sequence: TGTGCCAGCAGCTTAGCCGGCCTTGAAAACACCATATATTTT. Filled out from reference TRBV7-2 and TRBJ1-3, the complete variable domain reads GAGVSQSPSNKVTEKGKDVELRCDPISGHTALYWYRQSLGQGLEFLIYFQGNSAPDKSGLPSDRFSAERTGGSVSTLTIQRTQQEDSAVYLCASSLAGLENTIYFGEGSWLTVV.

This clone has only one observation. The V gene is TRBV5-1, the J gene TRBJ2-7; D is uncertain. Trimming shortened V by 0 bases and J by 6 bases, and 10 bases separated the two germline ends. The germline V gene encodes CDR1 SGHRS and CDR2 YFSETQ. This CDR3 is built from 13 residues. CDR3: CASSLAAVSEQYF. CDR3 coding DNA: TGCGCCAGCAGCTTGGCCGCTGTCTCCGAGCAGTACTTC.